The 19 T cell receptor beta chains below come from one sample, sequenced in a study of control samples from healthy donors and cancer patients. Using immunoSEQ multiplex PCR, the repertoire was profiled, and TCRdb retains in-frame clones only, with some absent. The table has fewer than 95,000 clones, approximately 81% seen once. The sample comprised blood. These receptor sequences come from a woman between 40 and 55 years old in good health.

The chain uses TRBV3-1 (or the pseudogene TRBV3-2) and TRBJ2-5; D gene ambiguous. The germline V and J ends were trimmed by 3 bases and 5 bases, with 4 bases remaining between them. CDR1 is LGHDT, CDR2 YNNKEL, per germline (reference sequence). The CDR3 is 11 residues long. CDR3 protein: CASSQRETQYF. CDR3 nucleotides: TGTGCCAGCAGCCAGAGGGAGACCCAGTACTTC.

This sequence joins TRBV19 and TRBJ1-6; 8 bases align to TRBD1. This CDR3 comprises 13 residues. V lost 5 bases to trimming and J lost 10 bases; unmatched junction nucleotides: 4. CDR1 is LNHDA, CDR2 SQIVND, per germline (reference sequence). CDR3 region: CASSPGGQSPLHF. The DNA of the CDR3 is TGTGCCAGTAGTCCAGGGGGCCAATCACCCCTCCACTTT.

The V and J genes are TRBV3-1 (or the pseudogene TRBV3-2) and TRBJ2-1, with TRBD2 matching 14 bases. CDR3 size: 15 residues. The ends lost 4 bases at V and 9 bases at J; junction bases unmatched: 5. Looked up from germline, CDR1 is LGHDT and CDR2 is YNNKEL (reference sequence). The DNA of the CDR3 is TGTGCCAGCAGCCTAGCGACTAGCGGGGGGGGTGAGCAGTTCTTC. It specifies CASSLATSGGGEQFF.

This chain uses TRBV11-3 with TRBJ2-1, with 10 bases matching TRBD2. The trim removed 1 base at V and 4 bases at J, leaving 1 base unmatched. Germline V lookup: CDR1 SGHNT, CDR2 YENEEA. CDR3 length: 15 residues. The CDR3 bases are TGTGCCAGCAGCTTAGGACTAGCGGGTTACAATGAGCAGTTCTTC. This translates into CASSLGLAGYNEQFF.

The chain employs TRBV5-8 and TRBJ1-5; 9 nucleotides align to TRBD1. The CDR3 is 18 amino acids. CDR1 is SGHTS, CDR2 YDEGEE, per germline. The V gene end was trimmed by 0 bases and the J gene end by 1 base; junction bases not matched to a gene: 8. The CDR3 sequence: CASSLDRGLGGSNQPQHF. CDR3 nucleotide sequence: TGTGCCAGCAGCTTGGACAGGGGGCTGGGGGGAAGCAATCAGCCCCAGCATTTT.

This clone showed up just once. This chain links TRBV5-1 with TRBJ1-1; no clear D. Trimming left V 1 base short and J 1 base short, with 5 bases between. This CDR3 comprises 13 residues. Germline V lookup: CDR1 SGHRS, CDR2 YFSETQ. Here the CDR3 reads CASSLTRNTEAFF. Here the CDR3 DNA reads TGCGCCAGCAGCTTGACAAGGAACACTGAAGCTTTCTTT.

The chain uses TRBV7-6 and TRBJ2-5; 9 bases fit TRBD2. V was pared by 2 bases and J by 3 bases, with 7 bases of the junction left unmatched. This CDR3 region has 16 residues. Germline values: CDR1 SGHVS, CDR2 FNYEAQ. Here the CDR3 reads CASSLIAGASKETQYF. The CDR3 region has the DNA TGTGCCAGCAGCTTAATAGCGGGGGCTAGTAAAGAGACCCAGTACTTC.

The chain links TRBV4-2 to TRBJ2-3, with 15 bases matching TRBD2. This CDR3 contains 17 residues. CDR1 and CDR2 (germline): LGHNA, YNFKEQ. J gave up 1 base and V 4 bases, and 3 bases lay outside the gene matches. CDR3 nucleotide sequence: TGTGCCAGCAGCCCGGGACTAGCGGGGGGTGGCACAGATACGCAGTATTTT. It yields the protein CASSPGLAGGGTDTQYF.

This chain uses TRBV19 with TRBJ2-7, with D perhaps assigned TRBD1 or TRBD2 (5 bases each). This CDR3 has 13 residues. V lost 6 bases and J 6 bases, leaving 15 bases between the germline ends. Germline V gene lookup returns CDR1 LNHDA and CDR2 SQIVND (reference sequence). CDR3 DNA: TGTGCCAGTAGCCCCGATCGGGGCGCCGAGCAGTACTTC. This translates into CASSPDRGAEQYF.

V and J are TRBV4-3 and TRBJ2-1, with D maybe TRBD2 (6 bases). The CDR3 spans 15 residues. V gave up 7 bases and J gave up 4 bases, with 17 bases separating them. In germline, CDR1 is LGHNA, CDR2 YSLEER. The CDR3 nucleotides are TGCGCCAGCACAATGGACTACCTTTCTTACAATGAGCAGTTCTTC. Protein product: CASTMDYLSYNEQFF.

A single count supports this clone. CDR3 sequence: CASSAKGQGAAMGYTF. The CDR3 DNA reads as TGTGCCAGCAGCGCCAAGGGACAGGGGGCCGCCATGGGCTACACCTTC. The rearrangement joins TRBV9 to TRBJ1-2; 12 bases agree with TRBD1. Unmatched junction bases numbered 11, after V lost 3 bases and J lost 8 bases. The CDR3 is 16 amino acids. Germline assignment: CDR1 SGDLS and CDR2 YYNGEE.

Written as DNA, the CDR3 is TGTGCCAGCAGTTCTGGGGTGGGAGTCTCCTATGGCTACACCTTC. Protein product: CASSSGVGVSYGYTF. V and J are TRBV6-6 and TRBJ1-2; D not resolved. Germline-derived CDR1 and CDR2 are MNHNY and SVGAGI (reference sequence). The length of the CDR3 is 15 residues. Trimming removed 4 bases from V and 4 bases from J, with 16 bases in between.

The chain couples TRBV7-2 to TRBJ2-5; no firm D call. This CDR3 is built from 13 residues. The germline V gene has CDR1 SGHTA and CDR2 FQGNSA. Trimming cost V 2 bases and J 3 bases, with 7 bases left between them. The CDR3 is CASSLRTEETQYF. CDR3 nucleotides: TGTGCCAGCAGCTTAAGAACAGAAGAGACCCAGTACTTC.

The DNA of the CDR3 is TGTGCCAGCAGCTTGCGAGCACAGGGAAGAGAGACCCAGTACTTC. It is translated as CASSLRAQGRETQYF. The chain carries TRBV5-4 and TRBJ2-5; TRBD1 is a possible D gene (6 bases). The germline V gene encodes CDR1 SGHNT and CDR2 YYREEE (reference sequence). The V gene lost 1 base and the J gene lost 4 bases, with 14 bases spanning the gap. The CDR3 totals 15 residues.

V is TRBV19 and J is TRBJ1-5; 10 nucleotides align to TRBD1. The CDR3 spans 16 residues. With 6 bases clipped from V and 5 bases from J, the junction kept 10 bases outside the gene matches. Germline V gives CDR1 LNHDA, CDR2 SQIVND (reference sequence). The CDR3 DNA reads TGTGCCAGTAGCAGACAGGGGGCGCGGACAGATCAGCCCCAGCATTTT. The encoded protein is CASSRQGARTDQPQHF.

The chain links TRBV4-3 to TRBJ2-7; 7 bases line up with TRBD1. The CDR3 runs to 14 residues. Germline CDR1 and CDR2: LGHNA and YSLEER. The trim removed 0 bases at V and 3 bases at J, leaving 2 bases unmatched. The CDR3 coding sequence is TGCGCCAGCAGCCAAGATACAGGGGACTACGAGCAGTACTTC. Translated: CASSQDTGDYEQYF.

The chain carries TRBV9 and TRBJ1-2; D is undetermined. The CDR3 sequence is 12 residues long. Germline CDR1 SGDLS, CDR2 YYNGEE. Trimming left V 7 bases short and J 2 bases short, with 9 bases between. In DNA form, the CDR3 reads TGTGCCAGCTCGGGTTTAAACTATGGCTACACCTTC. The encoded protein is CASSGLNYGYTF.

The rearrangement uses TRBV6-5 and TRBJ1-3; maybe TRBD1 (6 bases). The CDR3 runs to 13 residues. V was shortened by 8 bases and J by 8 bases, with 16 bases between the two germline ends. The germline V gene has CDR1 MNHEY and CDR2 SVGAGI. CDR3 residues: CASSRGGEDTIYF. DNA of the CDR3: TGTGCCAGCTCTAGAGGGGGAGAGGACACCATATATTTT.

This clone has just a few counts. This chain joins TRBV6-5 and TRBJ2-7; 12 bases fit TRBD1. Germline V gene data show CDR1 as MNHEY and CDR2 as SVGAGI. This CDR3 is built from 12 residues. V was pared by 8 bases and J by 6 bases, with 2 bases of the junction left unmatched. CDR3 loop: CASGTGGSEQYF. The CDR3 region has the DNA TGTGCCAGCGGGACAGGGGGCTCCGAGCAGTACTTC.